This T cell receptor beta chain was sequenced during a study of response to subunit inactivated influenza vaccine. This clonotype was detected only a few times. TCRdb re-analysed the RT-PCR reads in MiXCR, keeping a single row per CDR3 protein. The sample includes around 600,000 distinct CDR3 sequences, around 11% seen only once; the top ten take 9.5% to 12%. Trimming removed 6 bases from V and 3 bases from J; junction bases left unmatched: 4. CDR1 and CDR2 from the germline V gene are MNHEY and SMNVEV (reference sequence). CDR3 length: 14 residues. The same specimen was also included in a second study, on T cells expressing NK-cell markers. That paper states: UMI-tagged 5'RACE template switching yielded the TCR beta cDNA. Sorting of alpha-beta TCR T cells alone was achieved in several experiments with an anti-gamma-delta TCR antibody.

The clonotype originates from a man aged 50 or older who received an inactivated influenza vaccine. The chain employs TRBV27 and TRBJ2-2; 7 bases are a match to TRBD2. This material consisted of PBMCs from blood, taken on the day of vaccination. DNA of the CDR3: TGTGCCAGCAGGGGGGGGGGATACACCGGGGAGCTGTTTTTT. The encoded protein is CASRGGGYTGELFF.